Listed below are T cell receptor beta chains from one sample, sequenced in a study of blood T cell repertoires in COVID-19. The repertoire was sequenced with immunoSEQ multiplex PCR; TCRdb's copy has only in-frame clones and lacks some. Of about 79,000 clones listed, more than 85% are singletons. The sample consisted of peripheral blood. The receptors here all came from a man aged 65 to 85 with active or convalescent COVID-19. CDR3s include the opening cysteine and the closing phenylalanine or tryptophan. The size field is filled for only some rows; it gives once, few, many or a size class.

TRBV11-2	TRBJ1-2	-	CASSLGGAVLANYGYTF
TRBV30	TRBJ1-3	-	CAWSPDRGNTIYF
TRBV28	TRBJ1-4	once	CASSQTGGREKLFF
TRBV5-1	TRBJ2-1	-	CASSLALNFNEQFF
TRBV18	TRBJ1-3	-	CASSPPNGGSGNTIYF
TRBV9	TRBJ2-1	once	CASSVSSGRNEQFF
TRBV19	TRBJ1-2	-	CASSRDITGYTF
TRBV4-1	TRBJ1-6	-	CASSQDQQNNNSPLHF
TRBV19	TRBJ2-7	-	CASSIGGGGSEQYF
TRBV9	TRBJ2-2	-	CASSVSGRDTGELFF
TRBV30	TRBJ2-5	once	CAWTSGRGWETQYF
TRBV7-6	TRBJ1-2	-	CASSPSEGNYGYTF
TRBV29-1	TRBJ2-1	few	CSVGAAGVNNEQFF
TRBV19	TRBJ1-1	few	CASSMGLNTEAFF
TRBV11-3	TRBJ1-1	once	CASSRTVNTEAFF
TRBV19	TRBJ2-5	-	CASSLTGTSGVGTQYF
TRBV12-3/TRBV12-4	TRBJ2-3	-	CASSLRETDTQYF
TRBV19	TRBJ1-2	-	CASSMESGHRGYTF
TRBV7-9	TRBJ2-7	-	CASSSGIRDLREQYF
TRBV6-6	TRBJ2-2	once	CASSPVGAGELFF
TRBV15	TRBJ2-1	-	CATSRGGTSYNEQFF
TRBV19	TRBJ2-3	-	CASSRKGQGTLTDTQYF
TRBV20-1	TRBJ2-7	-	CSAPRSYEQYF
TRBV6-4	TRBJ2-1	-	CASSDSAGVGNEQFF
TRBV9	TRBJ1-1	-	CASSVGSGEAFF
TRBV5-4	TRBJ1-4	once	CASSPRGDRGGEKLFF
TRBV5-4	TRBJ1-4	-	CASSDRENEKLFF
TRBV3-1/TRBV3-2	TRBJ1-1	-	CASSQGRGNTEAFF
TRBV29-1	TRBJ2-3	once	CSVGGTDTQYF
TRBV6-6	TRBJ2-7	-	CASSWTGGYEQYF
TRBV3-1/TRBV3-2	TRBJ2-7	-	CASSQGASGGEQYF
TRBV7-2	TRBJ1-1	-	CASSFDRGGTEAFF
TRBV11-2	TRBJ2-3	-	CASSLAQADTQYF
TRBV7-9	TRBJ2-5	once	CASSWGQGETQYF
TRBV5-3	TRBJ2-7	-	CARSLHPGTGCEQYF
TRBV9	TRBJ1-2	-	CASSSQGVGGYTF
TRBV18	TRBJ1-3	-	CASSPMGSPSGNTIYF
TRBV15	TRBJ2-3	-	CATSRGATSGSTDTQYF
TRBV28	TRBJ2-7	-	CASSTTGTRTIF
TRBV28	TRBJ1-6	-	CASWGGYNSPLHF
TRBV28	TRBJ1-2	few	CASSFSGQSYGYTF
TRBV6-6	TRBJ1-2	-	CASSPRTGPLNYGYTF